This paragraph reports one T cell receptor (beta chain). Its antigen remains unidentified. The CDR3 extends over 16 amino acids. From germline, CDR1 is LNHDA and CDR2 SQIVND (reference sequence). Trimming took 4 bases from V and 1 from J; bases not matched to a gene: 3. The source of the sample is a study of OX40 agonist ivuxolimab in advanced cancers. About the study: A male proportion of about 80% was recorded, with mean age about 62 years and range about 20 to 79. Partial responses were achieved by three patients, one with hepatocellular carcinoma and two with cutaneous melanoma. Regarding the study as a whole: Clones of CD4+ and CD8+ blood T cells grew by week 6 at doses of 0.1 to 3.0 mg/kg.

The table came from immunoSEQ multiplex PCR; TCRdb's copy has only in-frame clones and leaves some out. The table includes around 15,000 clones, less than 90% detected once. Here the sequenced sample was CD4+ or CD8+ T cells sorted from blood, taken in a trial of the OX40 agonist ivuxolimab. The receptor was derived from an adult with an advanced solid tumor such as melanoma, head and neck, liver or kidney cancer. The chain uses TRBV19 and TRBJ2-1, with TRBD2 matching 11 bases. CDR3 amino acids: CASSTSSGRSYNEQFF. For the CDR3, the DNA is TGTGCCAGTAGTACCTCTAGCGGGAGGTCCTACAATGAGCAGTTCTTC.